These T cell receptor beta chains were read from a single sample in a study of cytomegalovirus exposure and HLA in healthy donors. Some clones are missing from TCRdb's copy, which holds only in-frame ones; the method was immunoSEQ multiplex PCR. Of just over 95,000 clones listed, 78% are singletons. The sequenced sample was PBMCs. The receptors come from a middle-aged woman in good health and CMV-seropositive. CDR3s include the opening cysteine and the closing phenylalanine or tryptophan. A D gene is named only where the DNA matches it firmly. Part of the rows lack a size; the others show once, few, many or a class for expanded clones.

TRBV28	TRBD2	once	TRBJ2-3	TGTGCCAGCAGTTTAACGGTGGGGGGGGCAGATACGCAGTATTTT	CASSLTVGGADTQYF
TRBV7-2	-	-	TRBJ1-5	TGTGCCAGCAGCTTAGTCAGGAATCAGCCCCAGCATTTT	CASSLVRNQPQHF
TRBV2	TRBD2	-	TRBJ2-1	TGTGCCAGCAGCCTCACGACTAGCGGGAATGAGCAGTTCTTC	CASSLTTSGNEQFF
TRBV7-2	-	-	TRBJ1-2	TGTGCCAGCAGCTTAGTAGGGACAAGCTATGGCTACACCTTC	CASSLVGTSYGYTF
TRBV7-3	TRBD1	once	TRBJ1-2	TGTGCCAGCAGCTTGACAGGGGGCGGATATGGCTACACCTTC	CASSLTGGGYGYTF
TRBV27	TRBD2	few	TRBJ2-7	TGTGCCAGCACCCCCGGCGGGAGAGGCTACGAGCAGTACTTC	CASTPGGRGYEQYF
TRBV7-9	-	few	TRBJ1-1	TGTGCCGCCGGGGGGGGGTACACTGAAGCTTTCTTT	CAAGGGYTEAFF
TRBV7-6	-	-	TRBJ2-3	TGTGCCACCAAGGTCCTAGCCCACCCCACAGATACGCAGTATTTT	CATKVLAHPTDTQYF
TRBV5-4	-	-	TRBJ2-3	TGTGCCAGCAGCGCCTTAAGCGGGTCCGGCACAGATACGCAGTATTTT	CASSALSGSGTDTQYF
TRBV5-1	-	-	TRBJ1-2	TGCGCCAGCAGCTTAGGACACGGCTATGGCTACACCTTC	CASSLGHGYGYTF
TRBV28	TRBD1	-	TRBJ1-2	TGTGCCAGCAGTTTCTCGGACAGGGAGAGCTATGGCTACACCTTC	CASSFSDRESYGYTF
TRBV9	TRBD2	-	TRBJ2-3	TGTGCCAGCAGCGGCACTAGCGGGATGGAAACGCAGTATTTT	CASSGTSGMETQYF
TRBV20-1	-	-	TRBJ2-1	TGCAGTGCCAACCTGGGGGGTGAGCAGTTCTTC	CSANLGGEQFF
TRBV7-9	TRBD1	-	TRBJ1-2	TGTGCCAGCAGCTTAGAGGCCGGGACAGGGTATGGCTACACCTTC	CASSLEAGTGYGYTF
TRBV11-3	-	-	TRBJ2-1	TGTGCCAGCAGCTTAGACGGACTTACCTACAATGAGCAGTTCTTC	CASSLDGLTYNEQFF
TRBV2	-	-	TRBJ2-6	TGTGCCAGCAGCGGACAGTCATACCCTGGGGGGGCCAACGTCCTGCCTTTC	CASSGQSYPGGANVLPF
TRBV10-2	-	-	TRBJ2-1	TGCGCCAGCAGTGCTTTCGGCAATGAGCAGTTCTTC	CASSAFGNEQFF
TRBV5-1	TRBD1	-	TRBJ1-2	TGCGCCAGCAGCTTGGGTTGGACAGGGTTTAACTATGGCTACACCTTC	CASSLGWTGFNYGYTF
TRBV5-1	-	-	TRBJ2-1	TGCGCCAGCAGCTTGAAGATGACAGCGATCTTGAACAATGAGCAGTTCTTC	CASSLKMTAILNNEQFF
TRBV5-1	-	-	TRBJ2-7	TGCGCCAGCAGCGCAACAACAGGGACCGAGCAGTACTTC	CASSATTGTEQYF
TRBV6-6	-	-	TRBJ1-5	TGTGCCAGCAGTTGGCAGGGGCACAATCAGCCCCAGCATTTT	CASSWQGHNQPQHF
TRBV11-3	-	-	TRBJ1-1	TGTGCCAGCAGCGTCAGGGGGAACACTGAAGCTTTCTTT	CASSVRGNTEAFF
TRBV4-1	-	-	TRBJ1-1	TGCGCCAGCAGCCGGGGCCCTAGCACTGAAGCTTTCTTT	CASSRGPSTEAFF
TRBV2	-	few	TRBJ2-1	TGTGCCAGCAGTGAAAGCTTAGCGGACAATGAGCAGTTCTTC	CASSESLADNEQFF
TRBV10-1	-	-	TRBJ2-6	TGCGCCAGCAGTGAAGGCAGGGCTGGGGCCAACGTCCTGACTTTC	CASSEGRAGANVLTF
TRBV6-1	-	-	TRBJ2-7	TGTGCCAGCAGTGAGGTGGTTGAAGGCGGGGCCTACGAGCAGTACTTC	CASSEVVEGGAYEQYF